A selection of T cell receptor beta chains follows, all from one sample in a study of neurological immune-mediated disorders. One entry per CDR3 protein, called by TCRdb with MiXCR from the 5' RACE reads. The data hold approximately 31,000 distinct CDR3 sequences, with approximately 4.4% observed a single time. Sequenced material: PBMCs. The receptors shown here come from a man between 18 and 35 years old in good health. The CDR3 runs from the conserved cysteine through the conserved F or W. The order of the fields is D gene, J gene, V gene, clone size, CDR3 protein, CDR3 DNA. A D gene is named only where the DNA matches it firmly. Size is omitted from some rows. Given values are once, few, many or a class for expanded clones.

D gene: TRBD2; J gene: TRBJ2-5; V gene: TRBV7-2; clone size: many; CDR3 protein: CASSLVLAGAQETQYF; CDR3 DNA: TGTGCCAGCAGCTTAGTACTAGCGGGGGCCCAAGAGACCCAGTACTTC
D gene: -; J gene: TRBJ1-5; V gene: TRBV7-2; clone size: many; CDR3 protein: CASSFRLNQPQHF; CDR3 DNA: TGTGCCAGCAGCTTTAGGCTTAATCAGCCCCAGCATTTT
D gene: -; J gene: TRBJ2-7; V gene: TRBV2; clone size: many; CDR3 protein: CASSEGGFDEQYF; CDR3 DNA: TGTGCCAGCTCTGAAGGTGGTTTCGACGAGCAGTACTTC
D gene: TRBD1; J gene: TRBJ2-5; V gene: TRBV7-2; clone size: many; CDR3 protein: CASSSTQQGAGETQYF; CDR3 DNA: TGTGCCAGCAGCTCAACCCAACAGGGGGCGGGGGAGACCCAGTACTTC
D gene: -; J gene: TRBJ2-1; V gene: TRBV5-1; clone size: many; CDR3 protein: CASSFQGGRGYNEQFF; CDR3 DNA: TGCGCCAGCAGCTTCCAGGGGGGGCGCGGGTACAATGAGCAGTTCTTC
D gene: -; J gene: TRBJ1-1; V gene: TRBV7-9; clone size: many; CDR3 protein: CASTNREGHTEAFF; CDR3 DNA: TGTGCCAGCACAAACCGGGAGGGTCACACTGAAGCTTTCTTT
D gene: -; J gene: TRBJ1-1; V gene: TRBV20-1; clone size: many; CDR3 protein: CSARPPRVLNTEAFF; CDR3 DNA: TGCAGTGCCAGGCCCCCCAGGGTCCTGAACACTGAAGCTTTCTTT
D gene: -; J gene: TRBJ1-6; V gene: TRBV9; clone size: many; CDR3 protein: CASSVDQGDSPLHF; CDR3 DNA: TGTGCCAGCAGCGTAGACCAGGGAGATTCACCCCTCCACTTT
D gene: -; J gene: TRBJ1-5; V gene: TRBV9; clone size: many; CDR3 protein: CASSGHPGPQPQHF; CDR3 DNA: TGTGCCAGCAGTGGACACCCCGGTCCCCAGCCCCAGCATTTT
D gene: -; J gene: TRBJ2-7; V gene: TRBV7-6; clone size: many; CDR3 protein: CASSTGPPSQYEQYF; CDR3 DNA: TGTGCCAGCAGCACGGGCCCCCCGAGCCAGTACGAGCAGTACTTC
D gene: -; J gene: TRBJ1-6; V gene: TRBV5-8; clone size: many; CDR3 protein: CASSPGPAGESSYNSPLHF; CDR3 DNA: TGTGCCAGCAGCCCGGGCCCAGCGGGGGAGAGCTCCTATAATTCACCCCTCCACTTT
D gene: -; J gene: TRBJ2-3; V gene: TRBV4-2; clone size: many; CDR3 protein: CASSQVDADTQYF; CDR3 DNA: TGTGCCAGCAGCCAAGTCGATGCAGATACGCAGTATTTT
D gene: -; J gene: TRBJ2-7; V gene: TRBV2; clone size: -; CDR3 protein: CASSATGLYSYEQYF; CDR3 DNA: TGTGCCAGCAGCGCCACAGGACTCTACTCCTACGAGCAGTACTTC
D gene: -; J gene: TRBJ2-5; V gene: TRBV20-1; clone size: many; CDR3 protein: CSARGPETQYF; CDR3 DNA: TGCAGTGCTAGAGGTCCGGAGACCCAGTACTTC
D gene: -; J gene: TRBJ1-5; V gene: TRBV6-2/TRBV6-3; clone size: many; CDR3 protein: CASSYYNLNQPQHF; CDR3 DNA: TGTGCCAGCAGTTACTACAACCTCAATCAGCCCCAGCATTTT
D gene: -; J gene: TRBJ2-4; V gene: TRBV9; clone size: many; CDR3 protein: CASSSGSEPKNIQYF; CDR3 DNA: TGTGCCAGCAGTTCAGGGTCCGAACCCAAAAACATTCAGTACTTC
D gene: -; J gene: TRBJ1-1; V gene: TRBV7-3; clone size: many; CDR3 protein: CASSTTPDISYPKRTEAFF; CDR3 DNA: TGTGCCAGCAGCACGACTCCCGACATCTCCTACCCAAAACGGACTGAAGCTTTCTTT
D gene: TRBD2; J gene: TRBJ2-3; V gene: TRBV20-1; clone size: many; CDR3 protein: CSASQLAGGRADTQYF; CDR3 DNA: TGCAGTGCTAGCCAACTAGCGGGGGGGAGGGCGGATACGCAGTATTTT
D gene: -; J gene: TRBJ1-5; V gene: TRBV5-1; clone size: many; CDR3 protein: CASSLVHAREADQPQHF; CDR3 DNA: TGCGCCAGCAGCTTAGTCCATGCCAGGGAGGCGGATCAGCCCCAGCATTTT
D gene: TRBD1; J gene: TRBJ2-6; V gene: TRBV10-2; clone size: many; CDR3 protein: CARTLSGTGIPGANVLTF; CDR3 DNA: TGCGCCAGAACCCTCTCCGGGACAGGGATTCCTGGGGCCAACGTCCTGACTTTC
D gene: -; J gene: TRBJ2-3; V gene: TRBV11-3; clone size: many; CDR3 protein: CASSLGEGTSTDTQYF; CDR3 DNA: TGTGCCAGCAGCTTAGGGGAAGGGACTAGCACAGATACGCAGTATTTT
D gene: TRBD2; J gene: TRBJ2-7; V gene: TRBV20-1; clone size: many; CDR3 protein: CSARGLRLAEPYEQYF; CDR3 DNA: TGCAGTGCTAGAGGACTTCGACTAGCGGAACCCTACGAGCAGTACTTC
D gene: -; J gene: TRBJ1-1; V gene: TRBV6-6; clone size: many; CDR3 protein: CASSDWDRHSEAFF; CDR3 DNA: TGTGCCAGCAGTGACTGGGACCGCCACTCTGAAGCTTTCTTT
D gene: TRBD2; J gene: TRBJ2-2; V gene: TRBV20-1; clone size: many; CDR3 protein: CSASHGATSGRNTGELFF; CDR3 DNA: TGCAGTGCTAGCCATGGGGCGACTAGCGGGCGGAACACCGGGGAGCTGTTTTTT
D gene: -; J gene: TRBJ2-7; V gene: TRBV10-2; clone size: many; CDR3 protein: CASRDLPNNYEQYF; CDR3 DNA: TGCGCCAGCCGGGACCTACCCAACAACTACGAGCAGTACTTC
D gene: -; J gene: TRBJ2-3; V gene: TRBV7-2; clone size: many; CDR3 protein: CASSLVGGTVITDTQYF; CDR3 DNA: TGTGCCAGCAGCTTAGTAGGGGGGACGGTGATCACAGATACGCAGTATTTT
D gene: -; J gene: TRBJ2-4; V gene: TRBV6-5; clone size: many; CDR3 protein: CASSRGVGKNIQYF; CDR3 DNA: TGTGCCAGCAGCCGTGGGGTGGGCAAAAACATTCAGTACTTC
D gene: -; J gene: TRBJ1-1; V gene: TRBV6-1; clone size: many; CDR3 protein: CASSEALRLVSNTEAFF; CDR3 DNA: TGTGCCAGCAGTGAAGCGCTTCGGCTAGTGTCGAACACTGAAGCTTTCTTT
D gene: TRBD1; J gene: TRBJ2-7; V gene: TRBV20-1; clone size: many; CDR3 protein: CSARGLGQGFGYEQYF; CDR3 DNA: TGCAGTGCTAGAGGTCTGGGACAGGGGTTCGGCTACGAGCAGTACTTC
D gene: -; J gene: TRBJ2-1; V gene: TRBV29-1; clone size: many; CDR3 protein: CSVERGNEQFF; CDR3 DNA: TGCAGCGTTGAAAGGGGCAATGAGCAGTTCTTC
D gene: -; J gene: TRBJ1-1; V gene: TRBV29-1; clone size: many; CDR3 protein: CSVYYPRGQDTEAFF; CDR3 DNA: TGCAGCGTTTACTACCCCCGGGGGCAGGACACTGAAGCTTTCTTT
D gene: -; J gene: TRBJ1-1; V gene: TRBV7-3; clone size: -; CDR3 protein: CASSDSRETEAFF; CDR3 DNA: TGTGCCAGCAGTGATTCCCGGGAAACTGAAGCTTTCTTT
D gene: -; J gene: TRBJ2-3; V gene: TRBV7-9; clone size: many; CDR3 protein: CASSPGVGGTDTQYF; CDR3 DNA: TGTGCCAGCAGCCCAGGAGTAGGCGGCACAGATACGCAGTATTTT
D gene: -; J gene: TRBJ1-3; V gene: TRBV3-1; clone size: many; CDR3 protein: CASSQAQIWNSGNTIYF; CDR3 DNA: TGTGCCAGCAGCCAAGCACAAATATGGAACTCTGGAAACACCATATATTTT
D gene: -; J gene: TRBJ1-5; V gene: TRBV5-8; clone size: many; CDR3 protein: CASSLWGNQPQHF; CDR3 DNA: TGTGCCAGCAGCTTGTGGGGCAATCAGCCCCAGCATTTT
D gene: -; J gene: TRBJ1-2; V gene: TRBV7-2; clone size: many; CDR3 protein: CASSLEANYGYTF; CDR3 DNA: TGTGCCAGCAGCTTAGAAGCCAACTATGGCTACACCTTC
D gene: TRBD2; J gene: TRBJ2-5; V gene: TRBV5-1; clone size: many; CDR3 protein: CASSLAAGGTQYF; CDR3 DNA: TGCGCCAGCAGCTTGGCAGCGGGGGGGACCCAGTACTTC
D gene: -; J gene: TRBJ1-2; V gene: TRBV6-2/TRBV6-3; clone size: many; CDR3 protein: CASSYRIYGYTF; CDR3 DNA: TGTGCCAGCAGTTACCGGATCTATGGCTACACCTTC
D gene: TRBD2; J gene: TRBJ2-7; V gene: TRBV6-2/TRBV6-3; clone size: many; CDR3 protein: CASSSSGLAGSYEQYF; CDR3 DNA: TGTGCCAGCAGTTCCAGCGGACTAGCGGGGTCCTACGAGCAGTACTTC
D gene: TRBD1; J gene: TRBJ1-1; V gene: TRBV5-1; clone size: many; CDR3 protein: CASSPDTGVGGTEAFF; CDR3 DNA: TGCGCCAGCAGCCCTGACACAGGGGTTGGAGGCACTGAAGCTTTCTTT
D gene: -; J gene: TRBJ1-4; V gene: TRBV12-3/TRBV12-4; clone size: many; CDR3 protein: CASSSQALRGEKLFF; CDR3 DNA: TGTGCCAGCAGTTCCCAGGCACTAAGAGGAGAAAAACTGTTTTTT